This TCR beta chain was identified during a study of blood T cell repertoires in COVID-19. Study as a whole: Samples taken during acute and convalescent COVID-19 were collected in the United States, Italy and Spain.

The repertoire was sequenced with immunoSEQ multiplex PCR; TCRdb's copy has only in-frame clones and lacks some. The table has around 500,000 clones, approximately 86% seen once. V was trimmed by 4 bases and J by 2 bases, leaving 11 bases between them. There are 14 residues in the CDR3. In germline, CDR1 is MNHEY, CDR2 SMNVEV (reference sequence). Researchers sorted participants into cohorts using their self-reported clinical history. Recovered Cohort 3 donors showed two negative PCRs, clearance, or symptom resolution. This sequence joins TRBV27 and TRBJ2-5; possible D gene TRBD1, 6 bases. This receptor was identified in a woman aged 55-70 years who had recovered from COVID-19. Sequencing was performed on PBMCs or T cells enriched from blood (not recorded which). Here the CDR3 DNA reads TGTGCCAGCAGTTCCCAAGGGGGTCAAGAGACCCAGTACTTC. This gives the protein CASSSQGGQETQYF.